Listed here are 11 T cell receptor beta chains from one sample, sequenced in a study of Tregs in tolerant kidney transplant recipients. Libraries were prepared by immunoSEQ multiplex PCR; TCRdb keeps only in-frame clonotypes and omits some of them. The sample contains about 110,000 clones, 90% of which appear only once. This specimen consisted of CD4+ T cells from blood, obtained before the transplant. Receptors were obtained from a human donor who received a combined kidney and bone marrow transplant.

This clone was seen only once. The chain employs TRBV28 and TRBJ2-3; 7 bases agree with TRBD2. Germline V gives CDR1 MDHEN, CDR2 SYDVKM. Germline trimming cut 0 bases from V and 0 bases from J; bases unmatched to any gene: 6. This CDR3 has 17 amino acids. The CDR3: CASSLWGSGSSTDTQYF. For the CDR3, the DNA is TGTGCCAGCAGTTTATGGGGTAGCGGGTCTAGCACAGATACGCAGTATTTT.

The genes are TRBV28 and TRBJ2-2; D may be TRBD1 (6 bases). Trimming pared 0 bases from V and 4 bases from J, leaving 15 bases between. This CDR3 spans 17 amino acids. Germline V gene lookup returns CDR1 MDHEN and CDR2 SYDVKM. Here the CDR3 reads CASSLWVRAGATGELFF. CDR3 DNA sequence: TGTGCCAGCAGTTTATGGGTTCGGGCAGGGGCCACCGGGGAGCTGTTTTTT.

The chain combines TRBV27 with TRBJ2-7, with 7 bases fitting TRBD1. Germline CDR1 and CDR2: MNHEY and SMNVEV (reference sequence). Unmatched junction bases numbered 3, after V lost 3 bases and J lost 1 base. CDR3 length: 14 amino acids. Written as DNA, the CDR3 is TGTGCCAGCAGTTTCTCAGGGGGATCCTACGAGCAGTACTTC. Translating it yields CASSFSGGSYEQYF.

The rearrangement links TRBV4-1 to TRBJ1-1; 7 nucleotides match TRBD1. CDR3 length equals 16 residues. V lost 3 bases to trimming and J lost 0 bases; unmatched junction nucleotides: 7. CDR1 and CDR2 (germline): MGHRA, YSYEKL. Written as DNA, the CDR3 is TGCGCCAGCAGCCAGGGGATGGGACAGATGAACACTGAAGCTTTCTTT. Residues: CASSQGMGQMNTEAFF.

The V call is TRBV15, the J call TRBJ2-6, with D possibly TRBD1 on 5 matching bases. Germline-derived CDR1 and CDR2 are LNHNV and YYDKDF (reference sequence). V lost 0 bases and J lost 0, with 15 bases in between. The CDR3 is made up of 19 amino acids. This CDR3 reads CATSRDLGQGGSGANVLTF. The DNA of the CDR3 is TGTGCCACCAGCAGAGATCTTGGGCAGGGCGGCTCTGGGGCCAACGTCCTGACTTTC. Variable domain in full (rest from reference TRBV15 and TRBJ2-6): DAMVIQNPRYQVTQFGKPVTLSCSQTLNHNVMYWYQQKSSQAPKLLFHYYDKDFNNEADTPDNFQSRRPNTSFCFLDIRSPGLGDTAMYLCATSRDLGQGGSGANVLTFGAGSRLTVL.

The J gene is TRBJ1-1, the V gene TRBV9, with 9 nucleotides matching TRBD1. Germline CDR1 SGDLS, CDR2 YYNGEE. The junction had 6 bases not matched to a gene; V was cut back by 0 bases and J by 0 bases. CDR3 length: 17 residues. The CDR3 DNA reads as TGTGCCAGCAGCGTAGTGTCGACAGGGGGTATGAACACTGAAGCTTTCTTT. Protein product: CASSVVSTGGMNTEAFF.

A few counts support this clone. The chain joins TRBV5-1 to TRBJ2-7, with TRBD1 matching over 9 bases. The germline V gene has CDR1 SGHRS and CDR2 YFSETQ. This CDR3 region has 14 residues. The junction had 1 base not matched to a gene; V was cut back by 3 bases and J by 0 bases. The CDR3 sequence is CASSSTGGSYEQYF. The CDR3 DNA reads as TGCGCCAGCAGCTCGACAGGGGGCTCCTACGAGCAGTACTTC.

This chain links TRBV12-5 with TRBJ2-7; 8 bases line up with TRBD1. Germline V gene sequence: CDR1 LGHNT, CDR2 FRNRAP. Trimming removed 1 base from V and 6 bases from J; junction bases left unmatched: 5. This CDR3 contains 14 residues. CDR3 residues: CASGLARTGSEQYF. In DNA form, the CDR3 reads TGTGCTAGTGGTTTGGCCCGGACAGGGAGCGAGCAGTACTTC. Together with reference TRBV12-5 and TRBJ2-7, the CDR3 gives the full variable domain: DARVTQTPRHKVTEMGQEVTMRCQPILGHNTVFWYRQTMMQGLELLAYFRNRAPLDDSGMPKDRFSAEMPDATLATLKIQPSEPRDSAVYFCASGLARTGSEQYFGPGTRLTVT.

V usage is TRBV19 and J usage is TRBJ1-5, with D perhaps TRBD1 (5 bases). Germline V gene sequence: CDR1 LNHDA, CDR2 SQIVND (reference sequence). Trimming removed 0 bases from V and 2 bases from J, with 8 bases in between. CDR3 length: 15 amino acids. CDR3 in amino acids: CASSIEGHRNQPQHF. DNA for the CDR3: TGTGCCAGTAGTATAGAGGGGCATCGCAATCAGCCCCAGCATTTT.

J is TRBJ1-5 and V is TRBV7-2; D is undetermined. Germline lookup yields CDR1 SGHTA and CDR2 FQGNSA. The CDR3 has 14 residues. V shed 1 base and J shed 10 bases, with 14 bases lying between them. The CDR3 loop reads CASSLDTEAPPQHF. The DNA of the CDR3 is TGTGCCAGCAGCTTAGACACCGAGGCTCCTCCCCAGCATTTT.

This chain links TRBV7-2 with TRBJ2-5, with 10 bases aligning to TRBD2. Trimming removed 3 bases from V and 1 base from J; junction bases left unmatched: 8. The V gene's germline CDR1 is SGHTA and CDR2 FQGNSA. The CDR3 is 17 amino acids. The CDR3 DNA follows: TGTGCCAGCAGCTTCCTCCCTAGCGGGGGCCGCCAAGAGACCCAGTACTTC. Residues: CASSFLPSGGRQETQYF.